One T cell receptor (beta chain) is described in this entry. The antigen remains unidentified. These data come from a study of CD8 T cells in ankylosing spondylitis. CDR1 is LGHNA, CDR2 YNFKEQ, per germline. Trimming removed 1 base at V and 2 bases at J, with 5 bases between. The CDR3 extends over 13 amino acids. Whole-study results and caveats: Within matched ankylosing spondylitis synovial fluid, disease-linked clones were reportedly significantly enriched. Several of the motif variants were reported before in synovial fluid and blood from reactive arthritis. Clones linked to disease, bearing a CD8+ phenotype, were relatively rare in peripheral blood.

Using quantitative 5'-RACE with molecular barcodes, the authors made TCR beta libraries. TCRdb re-called the 5' RACE reads with MiXCR, one entry per CDR3 protein. The sample contains under 450,000 distinct CDR3 sequences, 20% to 25% of which appear only once. The V and J genes are TRBV4-2 and TRBJ2-5; D not certain. Sequenced input: blood, either unsorted or a sorted T cell fraction (not recorded which). The TCR sequence derives from a male donor with ankylosing spondylitis or in good health (not recorded which). The DNA of the CDR3 is TGTGCCAGCAGCCAAGCACTACAAGAGACCCAGTACTTC. Translating it yields CASSQALQETQYF.